This T cell receptor beta chain is drawn from a study of neoadjuvant anti-PD-1 for oral cavity cancer. At the level of the study: Patients without progression got a fourth dose around day 43.

This clone was picked up one time. The antigen is undetermined. Study-wide results and caveats: Treg/Th17 ratio rose with pretreatment blood and fell with post-treatment tumor TCRbeta clonality. TCR analyses covered only a few patients per response group.

Noted time point: after neoadjuvant nivolumab, at surgical resection. The patients had HPV-negative, locally advanced oral cavity squamous cell carcinoma. The ends lost 4 bases at V and 10 bases at J; junction bases unmatched: 6. Germline CDR1 is SEHNR and CDR2 is FQNEAQ (reference sequence). CDR3 length: 14 residues. Method: immunoSEQ multiplex PCR; TCRdb's copy keeps in-frame clones and lacks some. The table includes more than 11,000 clones, more than 75% detected once. This sequence joins TRBV7-9 and TRBJ2-1; 11 bases are shared with TRBD2. The material sequenced was PBMCs, taken after nivolumab (anti-PD-1) treatment. This receptor was obtained from a person between 40 and 80 years old with oral cavity squamous cell carcinoma. The CDR3 loop reads CASSSSGTSGEQFF. The CDR3 region has the DNA TGTGCCAGCAGCTCGTCTGGGACTAGCGGAGAGCAGTTCTTC. The full variable domain, in which reference TRBV7-9 and TRBJ2-1 provide the parts outside the CDR3, is DTGVSQNPRHKITKRGQNVTFRCDPISEHNRLYWYRQTLGQGPEFLTYFQNEAQLEKSRLLSDRFSAERPKGSFSTLEIQRTEQGDSAMYLCASSSSGTSGEQFFGPGTRLTVL.